A single sample gave rise to the 27 T cell receptor beta chains below, sequenced in a study of response to subunit inactivated influenza vaccine. TCRdb reprocessed the RT-PCR reads with MiXCR, giving one entry per CDR3 protein. The repertoire holds about 580,000 distinct CDR3 sequences, with around 13% as singletons. The input for sequencing was PBMCs from blood, taken 11 to 12 days after vaccination. The receptors here all came from a man aged 45-60 years who received an inactivated influenza vaccine.

This clonotype was detected only a few times. The chain combines TRBV3-1 with TRBJ2-2; unclear D gene. Germline V gene sequence: CDR1 LGHDT, CDR2 YNNKEL (reference sequence). This CDR3 is built from 13 residues. V lost 3 bases, J lost 3 bases, and 5 bases lay in between. CDR3: CASSHPYTGELFF. The CDR3 coding sequence is TGTGCCAGCAGCCACCCTTACACCGGGGAGCTGTTTTTT.

This clonotype was observed many times. This chain connects TRBV7-9 to TRBJ1-5; D remains ambiguous. The CDR3 is made up of 12 amino acids. Per the germline V gene, CDR1 is SEHNR and CDR2 is FQNEAQ (reference sequence). V gave up 0 bases and J gave up 5 bases, with 2 bases separating them. Written as DNA, the CDR3 is TGTGCCAGCAGCTTAGCCTATCAGCCCCAGCATTTT. Its protein is CASSLAYQPQHF.

This clonotype has just a few counts. V gene TRBV2 combines with J gene TRBJ2-2, with 8 bases fitting TRBD1. The length of the CDR3 is 15 residues. J was trimmed by 6 bases and V by 6 bases; bases with no gene match: 9. Germline CDR1 is SNHLY and CDR2 is FYNNEI. The CDR3: CASRDRTGIAGELFF. CDR3 bases: TGTGCCAGCAGGGATCGGACAGGGATCGCCGGGGAGCTGTTTTTT.

The chain employs TRBV18 and TRBJ2-7, with 13 bases that match TRBD2. Trimming cost V 9 bases and J 5 bases; bases outside gene matches: 7. Germline lookup yields CDR1 KGHSH and CDR2 LQKENI. CDR3 length: 14 residues. As DNA, the CDR3 is TGTGCCAGTACTAGCGGGAGGGCCGTCAACGAGCAGTACTTC. This encodes CASTSGRAVNEQYF.

This clonotype came up many times. The chain couples TRBV5-1 to TRBJ2-1; 13 positions match TRBD2. V shed 1 base and J 2 bases; nucleotides not matched to a gene: 9. CDR3 length: 19 residues. CDR1 and CDR2 (germline): SGHRS, YFSETQ. The CDR3 reads CASSLTGTSGNLAYNEQFF. In DNA, the CDR3 is TGCGCCAGCAGCTTGACCGGGACTAGCGGGAACCTAGCCTACAATGAGCAGTTCTTC.

This clonotype was seen ten or more times. The V call is TRBV4-3, the J call TRBJ1-1; D not certain. CDR1 is LGHNA, CDR2 YSLEER, per germline. This CDR3 has 11 amino acids. V gave up 3 bases and J gave up 8 bases, with 7 bases separating them. The CDR3 protein is CASSQNREAFF. The CDR3 DNA is TGCGCCAGCAGCCAGAACAGAGAAGCTTTCTTT.

This chain links TRBV19 with TRBJ2-3; D uncertain. The V end was cut by 5 bases, the J end by 4 bases, with 10 bases between. This CDR3 has 13 residues. Germline values: CDR1 LNHDA, CDR2 SQIVND (reference sequence). CDR3 nucleotide sequence: TGTGCCAGTAGTGATCGGTCCCCAGATACGCAGTATTTT. It specifies CASSDRSPDTQYF.

This chain joins TRBV19 and TRBJ1-5; perhaps TRBD1 as D (5 bases). V was pared by 5 bases and J by 1 base, with 18 bases between. CDR3 length equals 17 residues. Germline V gives CDR1 LNHDA, CDR2 SQIVND (reference sequence). CDR3 nucleotides: TGTGCCAGTAGTTCTCCCAGAGGCCAGGGAAGCAATCAGCCCCAGCATTTT. This gives the protein CASSSPRGQGSNQPQHF. The full variable domain, its missing parts supplied by reference TRBV19 and TRBJ1-5, is DGGITQSPKYLFRKEGQNVTLSCEQNLNHDAMYWYRQDPGQGLRLIYYSQIVNDFQKGDIAEGYSVSREKKESFPLTVTSAQKNPTAFYLCASSSPRGQGSNQPQHFGDGTRLSIL.

This clonotype occurred a few times. The chain has TRBV6-1 and TRBJ1-6; TRBD1 aligns across 7 bases. The J segment lost 10 bases and the V segment lost 6 bases, leaving 12 bases of the junction unmatched. The CDR3 is 15 residues long. From germline, CDR1 is MNHNS and CDR2 SASEGT. The chain's CDR3 is CASSTADRDGSPLHF. CDR3 coding DNA: TGTGCCAGCAGCACCGCCGACAGGGATGGGTCACCCCTCCACTTT.

This clonotype has more than one count but fewer than ten. V usage is TRBV20-1 and J usage is TRBJ2-7, with 7 bases identical to TRBD1. Losses at the gene ends were 0 bases for V and 4 bases for J; bases not matched to a gene: 6. This CDR3 comprises 14 residues. Germline CDR1 reads DFQATT; CDR2 reads SNEGSKA (reference sequence). CDR3 in amino acids: CSAREQTGRYEQYF. CDR3 nucleotide sequence: TGCAGTGCTAGAGAGCAGACAGGGCGGTACGAGCAGTACTTC.

This clonotype was detected ten times or more. The rearrangement links TRBV7-2 to TRBJ2-3; 8 nucleotides match TRBD2. This CDR3 contains 15 residues. V lost 1 base and J lost 5; bases outside the gene matches: 5. Germline CDR1 SGHTA, CDR2 FQGNSA. The DNA for the CDR3 is TGTGCCAGCAGCTTAGTCGGGAGGGGGGGAGATACGCAGTATTTT. This gives the protein CASSLVGRGGDTQYF.

This clonotype has ten or more counts. The chain has TRBV7-2 and TRBJ2-3; 7 nucleotides align to TRBD2. This CDR3 has 15 amino acids. The V segment lost 8 bases and the J segment 6 bases; nucleotides outside the gene matches: 14. The germline V gene has CDR1 SGHTA and CDR2 FQGNSA. This chain's CDR3 is CASGVAAGRVDTQYF. CDR3 in DNA: TGTGCCAGCGGCGTCGCGGCGGGGAGGGTCGATACGCAGTATTTT.

The chain recombines TRBV7-2 with TRBJ2-7, with a tentative D call TRBD1 (7 bases). This CDR3 is built from 15 residues. The germline V and J ends were trimmed by 5 bases and 7 bases, with 21 bases remaining between them. Germline V lookup: CDR1 SGHTA, CDR2 FQGNSA. DNA for the CDR3: TGTGCCAGCAGCCCGGGTCAGGGGGGCCTGGGAGAGCAGTACTTC. Protein product: CASSPGQGGLGEQYF.

This clonotype came up a few times. The gene calls are TRBV29-1 and TRBJ2-5; maybe TRBD2 (5 bases). The germline V gene has CDR1 SQVTM and CDR2 ANQGSEA. Trimming took off 7 bases at V and 7 bases at J, with 19 bases between the two ends. The CDR3 runs 13 residues. The CDR3 nucleotides are TGCAGCGGTGGTCCTAGCTCTCGTGGGACCCAGTACTTC. Its translation: CSGGPSSRGTQYF.

This clonotype has only a few counts. The chain uses TRBV6-2 or TRBV6-3 and TRBJ2-1; 10 bases map to TRBD2. After removal of 0 bases from V and 6 bases from J, the junction contained 14 bases not matched to a gene. The CDR3 is 19 amino acids. The V gene's germline CDR1 is MNHEY and CDR2 SVGEGT. The CDR3 sequence is CASSYSKVSGLAPVNEQFF. CDR3 sequence (DNA): TGTGCCAGCAGTTACTCGAAGGTCTCGGGACTAGCGCCTGTCAATGAGCAGTTCTTC.

This clonotype came up a few times. This sequence joins TRBV11-1 and TRBJ2-3; 15 positions match TRBD2. CDR3 length: 20 residues. Looked up from germline, CDR1 is SGHAT and CDR2 is FQDESV (reference sequence). V lost 5 bases and J lost 4; bases outside the gene matches: 16. The CDR3 sequence is CASSPSVGTSGRIMADTQYF. CDR3 coding DNA: TGTGCCAGCAGCCCCTCGGTGGGGACTAGCGGGAGGATAATGGCAGATACGCAGTATTTT.

This clonotype was detected a few times. The V gene is TRBV7-9, the J gene TRBJ1-1; D not resolved. The CDR3 loop spans 12 amino acids. Per the germline V gene, CDR1 is SEHNR and CDR2 is FQNEAQ (reference sequence). Trimming shortened V by 5 bases and J by 7 bases, and 11 bases separated the two germline ends. The CDR3 reads CASSLQRGEAFF. The CDR3 DNA follows: TGTGCCAGCAGCCTACAACGGGGTGAAGCTTTCTTT.

V usage is TRBV10-2 and J usage is TRBJ2-7; D may be TRBD1 (6 bases). Trimming removed 8 bases at V and 0 bases at J, with 14 bases between. The CDR3 has 14 residues. Germline CDR1 reads WSHSY; CDR2 reads SAAADI. CDR3 sequence (DNA): TGCGCCAGCGGACCGACAGGTCTCTCCTACGAGCAGTACTTC. Its translation is CASGPTGLSYEQYF.

This clonotype was recorded a few times. The V call is TRBV16, the J call TRBJ2-3; the D is unclear. Germline V gene sequence: CDR1 KGHSY, CDR2 FQNENV. The CDR3 is 13 amino acids. V shed 7 bases and J shed 3 bases, with 11 bases lying between them. CDR3 nucleotide sequence: TGTGCCAGCACCCTTGTTCGGACAGATACGCAGTATTTT. This encodes CASTLVRTDTQYF.

This clonotype turned up a few times. J is TRBJ2-1 and V is TRBV7-6, with 8 bases fitting TRBD2. This CDR3 region has 22 residues. Germline trimming cut 2 bases from V and 0 bases from J; bases unmatched to any gene: 21. Germline values: CDR1 SGHVS, CDR2 FNYEAQ. CDR3 nucleotides: TGTGCCAGCAGCTTATTTCCCCAGGAGGAGCGGGGGACCCTGAGCTCCTACAATGAGCAGTTCTTC. It yields the protein CASSLFPQEERGTLSSYNEQFF.

This clonotype was counted only a few times. The gene calls are TRBV7-3 and TRBJ2-7; 8 nucleotides agree with TRBD2. Germline CDR1 reads SGHTA; CDR2 reads FQGTGA. This CDR3 spans 18 amino acids. The ends lost 1 base at V and 2 bases at J; junction bases unmatched: 13. DNA of the CDR3: TGTGCCAGCAGCTTAAGACCTCTAGGTAGCGGGATGCCCTACGAGCAGTACTTC. Its translation is CASSLRPLGSGMPYEQYF.

In this sample, this clonotype turned up a few times. The rearrangement joins TRBV6-5 to TRBJ2-3; 9 bases fit TRBD2. In germline, CDR1 is MNHEY, CDR2 SVGAGI. J was trimmed by 4 bases and V by 2 bases; bases with no gene match: 4. CDR3 length: 15 residues. CDR3: CASSYGLAGSDTQYF. The CDR3 coding sequence is TGTGCCAGCAGTTACGGGCTAGCGGGATCAGATACGCAGTATTTT.

The chain joins TRBV12-3 or TRBV12-4 to TRBJ1-5, with 8 bases matching TRBD1. J gave up 5 bases and V 6 bases, and 9 bases lay outside the gene matches. The CDR3 is 15 residues long. The CDR3: CASRPGQVIDQPQHF. CDR3 nucleotides: TGTGCCAGCAGACCGGGACAGGTGATTGATCAGCCCCAGCATTTT.

The sample holds a few counts of this clonotype. This chain links TRBV2 with TRBJ2-7, with D perhaps TRBD1 (5 bases). Deletions cut 1 base from V and 5 bases from J, with 15 bases between. The CDR3 extends over 15 amino acids. Germline V CDR1 and CDR2: SNHLY, FYNNEI. The CDR3 loop reads CASSEDPGLSHEQYF. In nucleotides, the CDR3 is TGTGCCAGCAGTGAAGACCCAGGGTTGTCCCACGAGCAGTACTTC.

This clonotype was observed a few times. This rearrangement joins TRBV29-1 to TRBJ2-7; 7 bases align to TRBD1. Germline CDR1 and CDR2: SQVTM and ANQGSEA. The CDR3 spans 16 residues. V shed 5 bases and J 6 bases; nucleotides not matched to a gene: 19. The CDR3 loop reads CSVLLLGGQAFSEQYF. In nucleotides, the CDR3 is TGCAGCGTTCTACTTCTCGGAGGACAGGCCTTTTCCGAGCAGTACTTC.

This clonotype has more than one count but fewer than ten. This chain links TRBV20-1 with TRBJ2-7; perhaps D is TRBD1 or TRBD2 (5 bases each). This CDR3 region has 16 residues. Germline loops: CDR1 DFQATT, CDR2 SNEGSKA (reference sequence). V was trimmed by 3 bases and J by 9 bases, leaving 27 bases between them. The CDR3 DNA reads as TGCAGTGCTAGTCCCGGAAACACCGGGACCCAGGTTGGGCAGTACTTC. This sequence encodes CSASPGNTGTQVGQYF.

The chain employs TRBV4-2 and TRBJ2-7, with a weak D call TRBD1 (6 bases). V lost 1 base to trimming and J lost 3 bases, with 13 bases between them. The CDR3 covers 15 residues. Per germline, CDR1 LGHNA and CDR2 YNFKEQ. CDR3 loop: CASSQAVLGGYEQYF. The CDR3 DNA reads as TGTGCCAGCAGCCAAGCGGTCTTAGGGGGCTACGAGCAGTACTTC.